This TCR beta chain was recovered during a study of blood T cell dynamics during melanoma immunotherapy. Overall study context: First-line therapy was either pembrolizumab or nivolumab with ipilimumab for metastatic melanoma. Study-level findings and limits: Immune-effector CD8+ cells best matched cell-free DNA CDR3 sequences and were most clonal.

The repertoire was sequenced with immunoSEQ multiplex PCR; TCRdb's copy has only in-frame clones and lacks some. The sample includes about 2,000 clones, 76% of them seen just once. V gave up 5 bases and J gave up 6 bases, with 12 bases separating them. CDR1 and CDR2 (germline): SGHRS, YFSETQ. The length of the CDR3 is 13 residues. With respect to this clone: Its antigen is still unknown.

This sample's time point: week 3, after first cycle of checkpoint inhibitor. Immune-effector memory T cells were defined as CD3+ CD4- CD8+ CD45RA- CD45RO-high CD27- CCR7-. At 12 weeks after first infusion, RECIST 1.1 defined response for most patients. Patients with prior systemic cancer treatment, concomitant immunosuppressants, or other active malignancies were excluded. The gene calls are TRBV5-1 and TRBJ2-1; D is possibly TRBD1 or TRBD2 (5 bases each). This material consisted of CD8+ T cells from blood, taken from a patient treated with checkpoint blockade. The sequence was obtained from a human donor with melanoma. The CDR3 region has the DNA TGCGCCAGCAGTCCAGAGGGGCCCAATGAGCAGTTCTTC. It specifies CASSPEGPNEQFF.